A selection of T cell receptor beta chains follows, all from one sample in a study of T cells in localized non-small cell lung cancer. Generated by immunoSEQ multiplex PCR, the TCRdb table keeps only in-frame clones and is missing some. Altogether about 11,000 clones are present, about 70% being singletons, with the ten largest covering 31%. The sequenced sample was peripheral blood, obtained before any cancer treatment. Receptors were obtained from a male donor aged 60 or older with stage I lung adenocarcinoma. Both conserved end residues are part of each CDR3. The D gene is left open where the match is weak. The size of a clone is reported for some rows only, either as once, few or many, or as a class for expanded clones.

D	size	V	J	DNA	CDR3
NA	NA	TRBV5-1	TRBJ1-3	TGCGCCAGCAGCTTGGGCGCAAGCTCTGGAAACACCATATATTTT	CASSLGASSGNTIYF
NA	few	TRBV4-3	TRBJ2-7	TGCGCCAGCAGCCAAGGGCTGGCCTCCTACGAGCAGTACTTC	CASSQGLASYEQYF
NA	NA	TRBV7-7	TRBJ2-3	TGTGCTAGCAGCTTCAGCCTCACAGATACGCAGTATTTT	CASSFSLTDTQYF
NA	NA	TRBV6-6	TRBJ1-6	TGTGCCAGCAGTGCGAACAGCTATAATTCACCCCTCCACTTT	CASSANSYNSPLHF
TRBD1	NA	TRBV19	TRBJ1-4	TGTGCCACCCTTGGGGACAGGGGGAATGAAAAACTGTTTTTT	CATLGDRGNEKLFF
NA	NA	TRBV5-1	TRBJ2-3	TGCGCCAGCAGCTTATTCCCAAGCACAGATACGCAGTATTTT	CASSLFPSTDTQYF
TRBD1	NA	TRBV6-6	TRBJ1-2	TGTGCCAGCAGCAAGATCGCCGGGACAGACTATGGCTACACCTTC	CASSKIAGTDYGYTF
TRBD2	NA	TRBV11-2	TRBJ2-4	TGTGCCAGCAGCTCCCCGGGGGGTCGTCGAGCCAAAAACATTCAGTACTTC	CASSSPGGRRAKNIQYF
NA	once	TRBV9	TRBJ2-1	TGTGCCAGCAGCGTAGCGACGGCGACTACAAATAACAATGAGCAGTTCTTC	CASSVATATTNNNEQFF
NA	NA	TRBV27	TRBJ1-1	TGTGCCAGCAGTCCCCCAGGCGCTGAAGCTTTCTTT	CASSPPGAEAFF
TRBD2	NA	TRBV5-4	TRBJ2-1	TGTGCCAGCAGCTTGACGGCGGGGGGGGCTTACAATGAGCAGTTCTTC	CASSLTAGGAYNEQFF
TRBD1	few	TRBV27	TRBJ1-4	TGTGCCAGCAGTTCCCGCCTCCGGGACAGGGGGCTAACTAATGAAAAACTGTTTTTT	CASSSRLRDRGLTNEKLFF
NA	few	TRBV19	TRBJ1-2	TGTGCCAGTAGTACCCTTGGTGTTTGGTATGGCTACACCTTC	CASSTLGVWYGYTF
NA	NA	TRBV4-2	TRBJ2-7	TGTGCCAGCAGCCAAGATCTGCAAGGACAGCAGTACTTC	CASSQDLQGQQYF
NA	NA	TRBV7-2	TRBJ1-5	TGTGCCAGCAGCTTCGGTACAAACAATCAGCCCCAGCATTTT	CASSFGTNNQPQHF